This TCR beta chain was identified during a study of Ad26.COV2.S vaccination and SARS-CoV-2 variants. Produced via immunoSEQ multiplex PCR; TCRdb's table is partial and in-frame only. There are some 500,000 clones in the sample; 89% occur only once, and 2.5% to 3% lies in the top ten. The treatment was: around 19 received Ad26.COV2.S at low or high dose, single or two shots; 5 received placebo; per-sample allocation not given. Material that was analyzed had been drawn on day 63 after the first vaccine or placebo injection. The input for sequencing was peripheral blood, taken in a trial of Ad26.COV2.S vaccine versus placebo. The TCR was taken from a person aged 18-65 years who received the Ad26.COV2.S COVID-19 vaccine or a placebo.

The CDR3 loop reads CASSIWAGGRDTQYF. The CDR3 coding sequence is TGTGCCAGTAGTATCTGGGCGGGAGGAAGAGATACGCAGTATTTT. The V call is TRBV19, the J call TRBJ2-3; 8 bases are a match to TRBD2. Germline V lookup: CDR1 LNHDA, CDR2 SQIVND (reference sequence). The ends lost 3 bases at V and 5 bases at J; junction bases unmatched: 7. This CDR3 spans 15 amino acids. Filled out from reference TRBV19 and TRBJ2-3, the complete variable domain reads DGGITQSPKYLFRKEGQNVTLSCEQNLNHDAMYWYRQDPGQGLRLIYYSQIVNDFQKGDIAEGYSVSREKKESFPLTVTSAQKNPTAFYLCASSIWAGGRDTQYFGPGTRLTVL.